One and the same sample provided the 5 T cell receptor beta chains below, sequenced in a study of beta chain features in type 1 diabetes. Expressed TCRB transcripts were sequenced because the isolated RNA had all been reverse transcribed beforehand. The table came from immunoSEQ multiplex PCR; TCRdb's copy has only in-frame clones and leaves some out. The sample includes tens of thousands of clones, 59% of them seen just once. Sequencing was performed on Tregs from blood. Receptors were obtained from a woman under 30 in good health.

This clone was seen only a few times. This rearrangement joins TRBV29-1 to TRBJ2-7, with a weak D call TRBD2 (6 bases). CDR1 is SQVTM, CDR2 ANQGSEA, per germline. The CDR3 consists of 15 residues. Trimming took off 6 bases at V and 6 bases at J, with 24 bases between the two ends. CDR3 region: CSVMEGLALFREQYF. The CDR3 DNA reads TGCAGCGTCATGGAGGGGCTAGCGCTCTTCCGCGAGCAGTACTTC.

Concerning this clone: Distinct nucleotide sequences in the sample also encode this CDR3. This chain links TRBV9 with TRBJ2-1; 8 bases match TRBD1. The V segment lost 0 bases and the J segment 4 bases; nucleotides outside the gene matches: 3. In germline, CDR1 is SGDLS, CDR2 YYNGEE. The CDR3 totals 15 residues. CDR3 residues: CASSVDGQGYNEQFF. For the CDR3, the DNA is TGTGCCAGCAGCGTAGACGGACAGGGTTACAATGAGCAGTTCTTC. The full variable domain, with the rest looked up from reference TRBV9 and TRBJ2-1, is DSGVTQTPKHLITATGQRVTLRCSPRSGDLSVYWYQQSLDQGLQFLIQYYNGEERAKGNILERFSAQQFPDLHSELNLSSLELGDSALYFCASSVDGQGYNEQFFGPGTRLTVL.

V gene TRBV7-8 combines with J gene TRBJ1-4, with D maybe TRBD1 (6 bases). The CDR3 loop spans 16 amino acids. Germline CDR1 SGHVS, CDR2 FQNEAQ. Trimming took 4 bases from V and 1 from J, leaving 13 bases between them. CDR3 region: CASSSRDIGTNEKLFF. DNA of the CDR3: TGTGCCAGCAGCTCCCGGGACATCGGAACTAATGAAAAACTGTTTTTT.

This chain uses TRBV7-2 with TRBJ1-1, with 7 bases matching TRBD1. The V gene end was trimmed by 3 bases and the J gene end by 4 bases; junction bases not matched to a gene: 5. Germline CDR1 is SGHTA and CDR2 is FQGNSA. CDR3 length equals 14 residues. The CDR3 nucleotides are TGTGCCAGCAGCTTGGGGCCAGGGGGCACTGAAGCTTTCTTT. It translates to CASSLGPGGTEAFF.

This clone came up once. The V gene is TRBV11-2, the J gene TRBJ2-2, with a tentative D call TRBD2 (6 bases). V was trimmed by 5 bases and J by 4 bases, leaving 20 bases between them. CDR3 length: 17 amino acids. Germline V gene lookup returns CDR1 SGHAT and CDR2 FQNNGV. This CDR3 reads CASSPRGAGSLTGELFF. CDR3 DNA: TGTGCCAGCAGCCCTAGAGGGGCGGGAAGCCTCACCGGGGAGCTGTTTTTT.